Below, 3 T cell receptor beta chains from the same sample are listed, as sequenced in a study of molecular identifiers for immune sequencing clone quantification. Using its own MiXCR run on the PCR reads, TCRdb lists one record per CDR3 protein. The data show 400,000 to 600,000 distinct CDR3 sequences, about a fifth seen once. The sequencing input was naive CD8+ T cells from blood, with Jurkat cell RNA spiked in. Sample subset: FACS-sorted CD8+CD4-CCR7+CD45RA+ naive T cells. The receptors stem from a human donor in good health. Some libraries in this study had Jurkat cell RNA spiked in.

A word on this clonotype: Being one base from a much bigger clone, this may be a read error. For the CDR3, the DNA is TGTGCTAGCACGTGGGGGTCCCAAGCTTTCTTT. Translated: CASTWGSQAFF. This chain links TRBV6-1 with TRBJ1-1; a weak D match, TRBD1 (5 bases). This CDR3 spans 11 amino acids. CDR1 is MNHNS and CDR2 is SASEGT in the germline V gene.

The table lists this clonotype with many counts. The rearrangement links TRBV7-9 to TRBJ2-7, with TRBD1 matching over 9 bases. The CDR3 extends over 14 amino acids. Germline CDR1 is SEHNR and CDR2 is FQNEAQ (reference sequence). J lost 3 bases, V lost 4 bases, and 4 bases had no gene match. This CDR3 reads CASSSRDRDYEQYF. Written as DNA, the CDR3 is TGTGCCAGCAGCTCAAGGGACAGGGACTACGAGCAGTACTTC. The entire variable domain, with the rest obtained from reference TRBV7-9 and TRBJ2-7, is as follows: DTGVSQNPRHKITKRGQNVTFRCDPISEHNRLYWYRQTLGQGPEFLTYFQNEAQLEKSRLLSDRFSAERPKGSFSTLEIQRTEQGDSAMYLCASSSRDRDYEQYFGPGTRLTVT.

The chain couples TRBV29-1 to TRBJ2-1; the D gene is possibly TRBD2 (5 bases). V lost 0 bases to trimming and J lost 2 bases, with 11 bases between them. The CDR3 is 15 amino acids. Per the germline V gene, CDR1 is SQVTM and CDR2 is ANQGSEA. This chain's CDR3 is CSVEDPSRAYNEQFF. DNA of the CDR3: TGCAGCGTTGAAGACCCTAGCCGGGCCTACAATGAGCAGTTCTTC.